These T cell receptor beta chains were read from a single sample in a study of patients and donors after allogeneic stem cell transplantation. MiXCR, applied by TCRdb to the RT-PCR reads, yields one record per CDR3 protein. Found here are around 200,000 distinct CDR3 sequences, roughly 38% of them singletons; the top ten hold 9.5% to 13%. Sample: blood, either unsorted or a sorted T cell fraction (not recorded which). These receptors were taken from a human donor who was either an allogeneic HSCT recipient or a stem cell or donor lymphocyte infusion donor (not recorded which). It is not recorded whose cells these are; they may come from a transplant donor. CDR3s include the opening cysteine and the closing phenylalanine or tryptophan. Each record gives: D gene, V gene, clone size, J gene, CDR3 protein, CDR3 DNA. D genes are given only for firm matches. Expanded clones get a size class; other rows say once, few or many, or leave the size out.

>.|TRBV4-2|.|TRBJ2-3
CASSQPNTDTQYF
TGTGCCAGCAGCCAGCCCAACACAGATACGCAGTATTTT
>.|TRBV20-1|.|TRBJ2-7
CSASARPGGSYEQYF
TGCAGTGCCTCGGCTAGGCCCGGAGGCTCCTACGAGCAGTACTTC
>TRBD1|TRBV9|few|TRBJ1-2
CASSVAPRQGGYGYTF
TGTGCCAGCAGCGTAGCCCCCAGACAGGGAGGCTATGGCTACACCTTC
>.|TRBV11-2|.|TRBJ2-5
CASSLAFGRGETQYF
TGTGCCAGCAGCTTAGCTTTCGGCAGGGGTGAGACCCAGTACTTC
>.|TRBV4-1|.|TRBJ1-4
CASSPTPDRNKLFF
TGCGCCAGCAGCCCGACCCCTGACAGGAATAAACTGTTTTTT
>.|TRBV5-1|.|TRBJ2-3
CASSLAGSYYPTDTQYF
TGCGCCAGCAGCTTGGCCGGATCGTACTACCCCACAGATACGCAGTATTTT
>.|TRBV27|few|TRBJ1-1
CASSSAPGYNTEAFF
TGTGCCAGCAGTTCGGCTCCGGGTTATAACACTGAAGCTTTCTTT
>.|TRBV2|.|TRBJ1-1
CASSGDRGGTEAFF
TGTGCCAGCAGTGGCGACAGAGGGGGCACTGAAGCTTTCTTT
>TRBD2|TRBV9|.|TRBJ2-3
CASSVGLAGADTQYF
TGTGCCAGCAGCGTGGGGCTAGCGGGGGCCGATACGCAGTATTTT
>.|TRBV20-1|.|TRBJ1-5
CSAVDKPQPQHF
TGCAGTGCAGTTGACAAACCTCAGCCCCAGCATTTT
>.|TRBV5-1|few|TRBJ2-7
CASSLVPQGGSYEQYF
TGCGCCAGCAGCTTGGTGCCTCAGGGTGGCTCCTACGAGCAGTACTTC
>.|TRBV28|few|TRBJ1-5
CASSPLGGFSNQPQHF
TGTGCCAGCAGTCCGCTGGGGGGTTTCAGCAATCAGCCCCAGCATTTT
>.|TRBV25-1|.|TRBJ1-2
CASNPSGTPHGGYTF
TGTGCCAGCAACCCCTCCGGGACGCCCCATGGTGGCTACACCTTC
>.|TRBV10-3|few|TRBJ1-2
CAISERQAVGYGYTF
TGTGCCATCAGTGAGCGGCAGGCCGTTGGCTATGGCTACACCTTC
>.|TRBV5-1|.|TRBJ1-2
CASSFEEGQANYGYTF
TGCGCCAGCAGCTTCGAGGAGGGACAAGCTAACTATGGCTACACCTTC
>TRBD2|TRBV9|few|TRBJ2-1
CASSASGTSGYNEQFF
TGTGCCAGCAGCGCCTCCGGGACTAGCGGGTACAATGAGCAGTTCTTC
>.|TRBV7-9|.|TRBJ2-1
CASSFQGSGGEQFF
TGTGCCAGCAGCTTCCAGGGGTCCGGGGGCGAGCAGTTCTTC
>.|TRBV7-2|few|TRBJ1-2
CASSSQRNGYTF
TGTGCCAGCAGCTCTCAGAGAAATGGCTACACCTTC
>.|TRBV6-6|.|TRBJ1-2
CASRNIPGPGDQGYTF
TGTGCCAGCAGGAATATTCCGGGACCCGGGGACCAGGGCTACACCTTC
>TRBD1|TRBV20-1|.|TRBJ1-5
CSVRRQGGQPQHF
TGCAGTGTGAGGAGACAGGGCGGTCAGCCCCAGCATTTT
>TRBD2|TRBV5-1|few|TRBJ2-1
CASSNSGGKDEQFF
TGCGCCAGCAGCAATAGCGGGGGGAAGGATGAGCAGTTCTTC
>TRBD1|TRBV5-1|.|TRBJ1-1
CASSPRTGPMNTEAFF
TGCGCCAGCAGCCCAAGGACAGGGCCTATGAACACTGAAGCTTTCTTT
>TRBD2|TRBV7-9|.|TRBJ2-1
CASSLAGGLASYNEQFF
TGTGCCAGCAGCTTAGCCGGGGGACTAGCGAGTTACAATGAGCAGTTCTTC
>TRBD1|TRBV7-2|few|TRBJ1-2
CASSSISGQGVGYTF
TGTGCCAGCAGCTCTATTTCGGGACAGGGAGTTGGCTACACCTTC
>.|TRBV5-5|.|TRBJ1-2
CASSLARGGLNYGYTF
TGTGCCAGCAGCTTGGCCCGGGGGGGCTTGAACTATGGCTACACCTTC
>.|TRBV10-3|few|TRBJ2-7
CAISEPQGTTSYEQYF
TGTGCCATCAGTGAACCCCAGGGTACTACCTCCTACGAGCAGTACTTC
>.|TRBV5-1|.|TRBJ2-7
CASSFGSGSYEQYF
.
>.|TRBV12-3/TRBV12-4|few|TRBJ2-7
CASSFGQYEQYF
TGTGCCAGCAGTTTCGGACAGTACGAGCAGTACTTC
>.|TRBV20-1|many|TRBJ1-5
CSARGSNQPQHF
TGCAGTGCTAGAGGAAGCAATCAGCCCCAGCATTTT
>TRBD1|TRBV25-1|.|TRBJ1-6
CASSEWTGGGNSPLHF
TGTGCCAGCAGTGAATGGACAGGGGGCGGAAATTCACCCCTCCACTTT
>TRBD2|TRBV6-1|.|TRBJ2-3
CASSEGVSGGETDTQYF
TGTGCCAGCAGTGAAGGTGTTAGCGGGGGGGAGACAGATACGCAGTATTTT
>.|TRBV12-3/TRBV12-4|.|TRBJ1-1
CASTWGGGTEAFF
TGTGCCAGCACCTGGGGGGGGGGCACTGAAGCTTTCTTT
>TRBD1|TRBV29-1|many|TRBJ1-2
CSVGGTDYGYTF
TGCAGCGTTGGGGGGACAGACTATGGCTACACCTTC
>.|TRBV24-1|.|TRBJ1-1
CATSDRDFPEAFF
TGTGCCACCAGTGATCGGGACTTTCCTGAAGCTTTCTTT
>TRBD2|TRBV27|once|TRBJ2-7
CASSPSSGGPYEQYF
TGTGCCAGCAGTCCTTCCAGCGGGGGACCGTACGAGCAGTACTTC
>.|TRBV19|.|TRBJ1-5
CASSPGQTLGNQPQHF
TGTGCCAGTAGTCCGGGCCAGACCCTAGGCAATCAGCCCCAGCATTTT
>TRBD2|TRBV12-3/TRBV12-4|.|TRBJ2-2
CATKGLAGLSGELFF
TGTGCCACCAAAGGACTAGCGGGTCTCTCCGGGGAGCTGTTTTTT
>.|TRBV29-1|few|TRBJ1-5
CSVSGSGNQPQHF
TGCAGCGTTTCGGGGAGTGGCAATCAGCCCCAGCATTTT
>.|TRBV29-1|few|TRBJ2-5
CSVAQETQYF
TGCAGCGTTGCGCAAGAGACCCAGTACTTC
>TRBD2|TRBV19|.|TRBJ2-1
CASSIGGGAYNEQFF
TGTGCCAGTAGTATAGGCGGGGGGGCCTACAATGAGCAGTTCTTC
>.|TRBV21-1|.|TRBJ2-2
CASSRKHRGPTGELFF
TGTGCCAGCAGCAGAAAACACCGAGGGCCCACCGGGGAGCTGTTTTTT
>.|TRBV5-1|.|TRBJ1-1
CASSLEGFTEAFF
TGCGCCAGCAGCTTGGAGGGCTTCACTGAAGCTTTCTTT
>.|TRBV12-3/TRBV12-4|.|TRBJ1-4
CASSSTTGLNEKLFF
TGTGCCAGCAGTTCCACGACAGGCCTGAATGAAAAACTGTTTTTT
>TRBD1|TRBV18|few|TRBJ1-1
CASSQGGQGDTEAFF
TGTGCCAGCTCACAAGGAGGACAGGGGGACACTGAAGCTTTCTTT
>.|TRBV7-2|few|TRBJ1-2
CASSFNYGYTF
TGTGCCAGCAGTTTTAACTATGGCTACACCTTC
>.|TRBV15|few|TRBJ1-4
CATSRDIRLGNEKLFF
TGTGCCACCAGCAGAGATATTAGACTAGGGAATGAAAAACTGTTTTTT
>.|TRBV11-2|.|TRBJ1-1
CASSLLDYEAFF
TGTGCCAGCAGCCTCCTAGACTATGAAGCTTTCTTT